This T cell receptor beta chain was identified during a study of T-cell reconstitution after alpha-beta-depleted transplantation in children. From germline, CDR1 is ENHRY and CDR2 SYGVKD. Trimming took off 6 bases at V and 1 base at J, with 7 bases between the two ends. This CDR3 is 12 amino acids long. Concerning this clonotype: Its antigen is unidentified.

The authors prepared the TCRbeta library with unique molecular identifiers. Using its own MiXCR run on the PCR reads, TCRdb lists one record per CDR3 protein. The sample gives 95,000 to 150,000 distinct CDR3 sequences, approximately 22% of which show up once; about 11% is in the top ten. Study-level findings and limits: Elevated TCRbeta diversity at day 60 was traced, in some patients, to surviving recipient T cells and thymic progenitors. From newly produced T cells came most of the T-cell counts and diversity one year after transplant. Several hundred expanded graft clones reportedly gave rise to the alpha-beta T cells present about two months after transplant.

This specimen consisted of PBMCs, mostly from graft donor cells, obtained 180 days after TCRalphabeta/CD19-depleted stem cell transplant. J is TRBJ2-7 and V is TRBV10-3; the D call may be TRBD1 or TRBD2 (5 bases each). This clonotype originated in a male patient aged 2-9 years who had a stem cell transplant for chronic granulomatous disease, so the T cells may come from the graft donor. CDR3 sequence reads: CAISGASYEQYF. The CDR3 coding sequence is TGTGCCATCAGCGGGGCTTCCTACGAGCAGTACTTC.